This TCR beta chain stems from a study of siplizumab effects on memory and regulatory T cells. Between the trimmed V and J ends, which lost 2 bases and 0 bases, there was a span of 12 bases. The CDR3 runs 16 residues. The germline CDR1 and CDR2 sequences are SGHKS and YYEKEE (reference sequence). Assay: immunoSEQ multiplex PCR; the TCRdb copy retains only in-frame clones and omits some. Here the sample spans around 110,000 clones, roughly 94% being singletons. The clonotype comes from a human donor in good health. Source material: non-Treg CD4+ T cells sorted from blood. The J gene is TRBJ2-4, the V gene TRBV5-5; D tentatively reads TRBD1 or TRBD2 (6 bases each). The CDR3 protein is CASSFTQGLAKNIQYF. CDR3 DNA sequence: TGTGCCAGCAGCTTTACACAGGGACTAGCCAAAAACATTCAGTACTTC. Filled out from reference TRBV5-5 and TRBJ2-4, the complete variable domain reads DAGVTQSPTHLIKTRGQQVTLRCSPISGHKSVSWYQQVLGQGPQFIFQYYEKEERGRGNFPDRFSARQFPNYSSELNVNALLLGDSALYLCASSFTQGLAKNIQYFGAGTRLSVL.